Listed below are T cell receptor beta chains from one sample, sequenced in a study of cytomegalovirus exposure and HLA in healthy donors. The repertoire was sequenced with immunoSEQ multiplex PCR; TCRdb's copy has only in-frame clones and lacks some. The table lists 200,000 or so clones. Sequenced material: PBMCs. The receptors come from a boy aged 5-17 years in good health and CMV-seronegative. Each CDR3 is given with its conserved first and last residue. The D gene is left open where the match is weak.

CDR3 DNA | CDR3 protein | D gene | CDR3 length | J gene | V gene
TGTGCCAGCAGCTCGGCGACAGGGCGGAATACGCAGTATTTT | CASSSATGRNTQYF | TRBD1 | 14 | TRBJ2-3 | TRBV7-3
TGTGCCAGCACCGGGACAGGGAACACCGGGGAGCTGTTTTTT | CASTGTGNTGELFF | TRBD1 | 14 | TRBJ2-2 | TRBV27
TGCGCCAGCAGCCTTTGGACAAGATCGAACACTGAAGCTTTCTTT | CASSLWTRSNTEAFF | - | 15 | TRBJ1-1 | TRBV5-1
TGTGCCAGCAGCTTAATGCACGCAACTACCTACGAGCAGTACTTC | CASSLMHATTYEQYF | - | 15 | TRBJ2-7 | TRBV7-3
TGTGCCAGCAGCGAGGGACACTACAATCAGCCCCAGCATTTT | CASSEGHYNQPQHF | - | 14 | TRBJ1-5 | TRBV9
TGTGCCAGTAGTATGGGCAGTAGCAATCAGCCCCAGCATTTT | CASSMGSSNQPQHF | - | 14 | TRBJ1-5 | TRBV19
TGCGCCAGCAGCAGGGAGGATCTATACGAGCAGTACTTC | CASSREDLYEQYF | - | 13 | TRBJ2-7 | TRBV5-1
TGTGCCAGCAGCCCGGGACAGCCGTCTAATGAAAAACTGTTTTTT | CASSPGQPSNEKLFF | TRBD1 | 15 | TRBJ1-4 | TRBV11-2
TGTGCCAGCAGCTTGAGTGATGGGGGACAAATAGCCAAAAACATTCAGTACTTC | CASSLSDGGQIAKNIQYF | - | 18 | TRBJ2-4 | TRBV7-2
TGTGCCAGTAGTAACCCTCCAGACAGCTCTGAAGCTTTCTTT | CASSNPPDSSEAFF | - | 14 | TRBJ1-1 | TRBV19
TGTGCCAGCAGCCCGACAGGGGGTCAGAGGGGATCCTACGAGCAGTACTTC | CASSPTGGQRGSYEQYF | TRBD1 | 17 | TRBJ2-7 | TRBV5-4
TGTGCCAGCAGAGGACAGGACACGAACACCGGGGAGCTGTTTTTT | CASRGQDTNTGELFF | TRBD1 | 15 | TRBJ2-2 | TRBV28
TGTGCCAGCGGGGTGGCGGGTATGTCCTCCGGGGAGCTGTTTTTT | CASGVAGMSSGELFF | - | 15 | TRBJ2-2 | TRBV2
TGTGCCAGCAGCTATATTGGGGGGGCTCGATACACCTTC | CASSYIGGARYTF | - | 13 | TRBJ1-2 | TRBV9
TGTGCCAGCAGCTTACCTCCCGGGGAGCTGTTTTTT | CASSLPPGELFF | - | 12 | TRBJ2-2 | TRBV7-3
TGCGCCAGCAGCCACCCGGGACAGGGGAAGACCGGGGAGCTGTTTTTT | CASSHPGQGKTGELFF | TRBD1 | 16 | TRBJ2-2 | TRBV4-1
TGTGCCAGCAGCCGCCAGCGGCAGACTATGAACACTGAAGCTTTCTTT | CASSRQRQTMNTEAFF | - | 16 | TRBJ1-1 | TRBV11-2
TGTGCCAGCAGAAGGGGCAGGGGAGACTATGGCTACACCTTC | CASRRGRGDYGYTF | - | 14 | TRBJ1-2 | TRBV6-5
TGTGCCAGCTCACCAGCCCTAGCGGGGGGGAAAGAGACCCAGTACTTC | CASSPALAGGKETQYF | TRBD2 | 16 | TRBJ2-5 | TRBV18
TGTGCCAGCATCCTATTATACGGGGGGACTGAAGCTTTCTTT | CASILLYGGTEAFF | - | 14 | TRBJ1-1 | TRBV5-6
TGCGCCAGCAGCTTATCTGCGACAGTCCGCTACAATGAGCAGTTCTTC | CASSLSATVRYNEQFF | - | 16 | TRBJ2-1 | TRBV5-1
TGCGCCAGCAGCCAAGATCTGTCTAGCGGGGGGGCCTACGAGCAGTACTTC | CASSQDLSSGGAYEQYF | TRBD2 | 17 | TRBJ2-7 | TRBV4-3
TGTGCCAGCAGTGACAGGGAGCGCGAGCAGTACTTC | CASSDREREQYF | TRBD1 | 12 | TRBJ2-7 | TRBV9
TGTGCCAGCAGCCGGAGCCTAGATACGCAGTATTTT | CASSRSLDTQYF | - | 12 | TRBJ2-3 | TRBV7-2
TGTGCCAGCAGCTTACCCCTCTGGGAGAGAAAGGAAAAACTGTTTTTT | CASSLPLWERKEKLFF | - | 16 | TRBJ1-4 | TRBV5-8
TGCGCCAGCAGCCGAAAGCGGGGCCCGTTAAACCCCGAGCAGTTCTTC | CASSRKRGPLNPEQFF | TRBD2 | 16 | TRBJ2-1 | TRBV4-1
TGTGCCAGCAGCTTGGATGGGGGCGCGGGTGGCACTGAAGCTTTCTTT | CASSLDGGAGGTEAFF | - | 16 | TRBJ1-1 | TRBV5-4
TGTGCCAGCTCCCAGTACCCAAACAGGGAGAATTCACCCCTCCACTTT | CASSQYPNRENSPLHF | - | 16 | TRBJ1-6 | TRBV18
TGTGCCTGGAGTGTAGGGACTAGCTACCACAATGAGCAGTTCTTC | CAWSVGTSYHNEQFF | TRBD2 | 15 | TRBJ2-1 | TRBV30
TGTGCCAGCCGGCCCCCCGCGGTGAACACCGGGGAGCTGTTTTTT | CASRPPAVNTGELFF | - | 15 | TRBJ2-2 | TRBV28
TGTGCCAGCATTAGGCGGTACAGGGTTATACAACAGCCCCAGCATTTT | CASIRRYRVIQQPQHF | - | 16 | TRBJ1-5 | TRBV6-7
TGTGCCAGCAGCCCTGGGACTAGCGCAGATACGCAGTATTTT | CASSPGTSADTQYF | TRBD2 | 14 | TRBJ2-3 | TRBV7-8
TGCGCCAGCAGCTTGGAGTTACTCGAGACCCAGTACTTC | CASSLELLETQYF | - | 13 | TRBJ2-5 | TRBV5-1
TGCGCCAGCAGCCAGGGACAGGGTGGACTATCTAACTATGGCTACACCTTC | CASSQGQGGLSNYGYTF | TRBD1 | 17 | TRBJ1-2 | TRBV4-1
TGTGCCAGTAGTTGGGGACAGGGGGAAGAAAAACTGTTTTTT | CASSWGQGEEKLFF | TRBD1 | 14 | TRBJ1-4 | TRBV19
TGTGCCAGCACCTCTAGGGCGGAACAGGGGGCAGCTTTCTTT | CASTSRAEQGAAFF | TRBD1 | 14 | TRBJ1-1 | TRBV6-5